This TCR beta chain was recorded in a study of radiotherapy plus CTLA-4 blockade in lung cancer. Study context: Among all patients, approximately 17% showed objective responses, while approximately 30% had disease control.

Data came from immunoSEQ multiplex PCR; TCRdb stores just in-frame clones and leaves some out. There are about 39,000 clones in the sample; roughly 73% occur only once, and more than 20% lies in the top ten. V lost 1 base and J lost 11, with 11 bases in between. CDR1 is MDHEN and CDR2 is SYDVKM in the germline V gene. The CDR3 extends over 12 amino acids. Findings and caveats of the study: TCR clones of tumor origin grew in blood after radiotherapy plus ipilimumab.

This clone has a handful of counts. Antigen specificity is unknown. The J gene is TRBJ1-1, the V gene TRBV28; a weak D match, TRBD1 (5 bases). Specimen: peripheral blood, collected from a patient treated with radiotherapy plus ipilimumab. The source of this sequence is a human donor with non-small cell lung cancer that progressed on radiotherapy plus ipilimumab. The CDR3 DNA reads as TGTGCCAGCAGTTTATTCCAGGGAAAGGCTTTCTTT. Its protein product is CASSLFQGKAFF.